This note documents a single T cell receptor (beta chain) sequence. No antigen is known for it. The data derive from a study of blood T cells in healthy people across ages. Study information: Template switching caught about one barcoded beta molecule for each two T cells.

The use of a sample-barcoded 5' primer and a J-beta primer mix characterized a second PCR of about 7 to 12 cycles. The template-switch adaptor was a 5' adaptor with 12 random nucleotides. It tagged each cDNA molecule. In TCRdb, the 5' RACE reads were re-called with MiXCR into one record per CDR3 protein. The repertoire holds about 1,000,000 distinct CDR3 sequences, with more than 35% as singletons. Each sample used at least 7 million PBMCs. Study outcomes and limitations: Compared with aged donors, long-lived donors showed fewer expanded clones, suggesting selection.

In germline, CDR1 is KGHSH, CDR2 LQKENI. The CDR3 is 13 amino acids. Trimming took 5 bases from V and 3 from J, leaving 11 bases between them. This clonotype was sampled from a woman in her fifties or sixties in good health. Sequenced material: blood. The rearrangement links TRBV18 to TRBJ2-7; the D gene is possibly TRBD1 (6 bases). CDR3 in amino acids: CASSSGANYEQYF. For the CDR3, the DNA is TGTGCCAGCTCATCAGGGGCGAACTACGAGCAGTACTTC.